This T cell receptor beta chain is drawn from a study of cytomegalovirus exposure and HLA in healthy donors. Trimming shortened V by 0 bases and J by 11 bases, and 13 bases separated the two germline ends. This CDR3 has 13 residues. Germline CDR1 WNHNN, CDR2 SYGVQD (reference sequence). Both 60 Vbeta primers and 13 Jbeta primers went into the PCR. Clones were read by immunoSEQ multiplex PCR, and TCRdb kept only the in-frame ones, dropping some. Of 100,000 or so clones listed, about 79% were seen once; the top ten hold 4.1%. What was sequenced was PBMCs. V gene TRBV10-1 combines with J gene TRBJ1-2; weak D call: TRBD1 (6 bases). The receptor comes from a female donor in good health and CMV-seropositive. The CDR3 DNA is TGCGCCAGCAGTGAGTCCAGGGCGGGGGCGTACACCTTC. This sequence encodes CASSESRAGAYTF.